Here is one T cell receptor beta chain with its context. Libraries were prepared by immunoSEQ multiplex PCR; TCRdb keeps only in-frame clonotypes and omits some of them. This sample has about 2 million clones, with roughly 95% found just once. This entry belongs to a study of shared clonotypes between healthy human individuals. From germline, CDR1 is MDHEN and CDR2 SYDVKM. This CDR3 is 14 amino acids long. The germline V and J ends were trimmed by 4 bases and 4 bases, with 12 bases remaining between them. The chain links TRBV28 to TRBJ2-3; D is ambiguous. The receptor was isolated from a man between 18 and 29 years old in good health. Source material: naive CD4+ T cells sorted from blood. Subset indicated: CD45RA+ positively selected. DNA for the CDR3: TGTGCCAGCAGTTCGCCCTCGACTTCAGATACGCAGTATTTT. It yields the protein CASSSPSTSDTQYF.